Listed below are T cell receptor beta chains from one sample, sequenced in a study of T cells after yellow fever vaccination. TCRdb analysed the 5' RACE reads with MiXCR anew, one entry per CDR3 protein. The top ten clones hold less than 20% of a sample with about 400,000 distinct CDR3 sequences, more than 9% of them seen once. The sample here was PBMCs, taken on the day of the first yellow fever vaccination. The receptors derive from a man between 18 and 29 years old who received the YFV17D yellow fever vaccine. Each CDR3 is given with its conserved first and last residue. A D gene is named only where the DNA matches it firmly. For some rows the clone size is stated as once, few or many, or as a class when expanded; others skip it.

d_call clone_size j_call v_call cdr3_nt cdr3_aa
- - TRBJ1-2 TRBV6-5 TGTGCCAGCAGTTACTCAGGGGCTGAAGGGGCCAACTATGGCTACACCTTC CASSYSGAEGANYGYTF
- few TRBJ1-1 TRBV28 TGTGCCAGCAGCTTAGAGACAAACACTGAAGCTTTCTTT CASSLETNTEAFF
TRBD1 few TRBJ2-5 TRBV5-5 TGTGCCAGCAGCCAAGTTCGGACAGGGGATTTGGAGACCCAGTACTTC CASSQVRTGDLETQYF
- few TRBJ2-1 TRBV5-4 TGTGCCAGCAGCCAACGGAGGGGGAGAACCTACAATGAGCAGTTCTTC CASSQRRGRTYNEQFF
- - TRBJ2-1 TRBV20-1 TGCAGTGCGACTAACCGGAGGCTAACTTACAATGAGCAGTTCTTC CSATNRRLTYNEQFF
TRBD2 - TRBJ2-1 TRBV20-1 TGCAGTGCCACGACTAGCGAGGGGCGAAATGAGCAGTTCTTC CSATTSEGRNEQFF
TRBD2 few TRBJ2-1 TRBV4-1 TGCGCCAGCAGCCAAGAAGCGGGGCTTACCTACAATGAGCAGTTCTTC CASSQEAGLTYNEQFF
TRBD1 many TRBJ1-2 TRBV29-1 TGCAGCGTGAGAGGGACAGGAACCTATGGCTACACCTTC CSVRGTGTYGYTF
- - TRBJ1-5 TRBV29-1 TGCAGCGTTGTGACCGCAGGGCAGGGAATGGATCAGCCCCAGCATTTT CSVVTAGQGMDQPQHF
- - TRBJ1-1 TRBV19 TGTGCCAGTAGTATACGACCGCTGAACACTGAAGCTTTCTTT CASSIRPLNTEAFF
TRBD1 few TRBJ1-1 TRBV11-2 TGTGCCAGCAGTCCCGACAGGGCAAGCACTGAAGCTTTCTTT CASSPDRASTEAFF
- - TRBJ1-2 TRBV12-3/TRBV12-4 TGTGCCAGCAGTTTGGGGGAAGGGACCGGCTATGGCTACACCTTC CASSLGEGTGYGYTF
- - TRBJ2-1 TRBV12-3/TRBV12-4 TGTGCCAGCAGAAACAGACTGCAGGGGTCCTACAATGAGCAGTTCTTC CASRNRLQGSYNEQFF
- - TRBJ2-1 TRBV5-1 TGCGCCAGCAGCCACATTTTCAGGGGGGATTCCAATGAGCAGTTCTTC CASSHIFRGDSNEQFF
- few TRBJ2-3 TRBV11-2 TGTGCCAGCAGCTTAGAATGGTCTCGGGGAGATACGCAGTATTTT CASSLEWSRGDTQYF
TRBD1 few TRBJ2-3 TRBV5-1 TGCGCCAGCAGCTATGGACAGGATTACACAGATACGCAGTATTTT CASSYGQDYTDTQYF
- - TRBJ2-1 TRBV6-2/TRBV6-3 TGTGCCAGCAGTTCTAACAGGGATGCTATCTCCTACAATGAGCAGTTCTTC CASSSNRDAISYNEQFF
- - TRBJ2-3 TRBV4-3 TGCGCCAGCAGCCCGCGGGCCGTCGCTAGCACAGATACGCAGTATTTT CASSPRAVASTDTQYF
TRBD1 - TRBJ2-2 TRBV23-1 TGTGTCAGCAGTCAATCGGGGACAGGGACCACCGGGGAGCTGTTTTTT CVSSQSGTGTTGELFF
- - TRBJ1-5 TRBV4-3 TGCGCCAGCAGCCAAGATTCCCCTGGGCTTGACAATCAGCCCCAGCATTTT CASSQDSPGLDNQPQHF
- - TRBJ1-1 TRBV5-5 TGTGCCAGCAGCTTGGAACCAGTCTTGAACACTGAAGCTTTCTTT CASSLEPVLNTEAFF
TRBD1 few TRBJ1-2 TRBV7-2 TGTGCCAGCAGCTCACCGGGCGGGACAGGGTCTGGCTACACCTTC CASSSPGGTGSGYTF
TRBD2 few TRBJ2-7 TRBV6-2/TRBV6-3 TGTGCCAGCAGACCCGGGAGGAATTACGAGCAGTACTTC CASRPGRNYEQYF
TRBD1 - TRBJ2-7 TRBV11-2 TGTGCCAGCAGCTTAGATCTAGGAGACAGGGGGCGAAACGAGCAGTACTTC CASSLDLGDRGRNEQYF
TRBD1 few TRBJ1-1 TRBV20-1 TGCAGTGCTAGGGACAGGTTTGAAGCTTTCTTT CSARDRFEAFF